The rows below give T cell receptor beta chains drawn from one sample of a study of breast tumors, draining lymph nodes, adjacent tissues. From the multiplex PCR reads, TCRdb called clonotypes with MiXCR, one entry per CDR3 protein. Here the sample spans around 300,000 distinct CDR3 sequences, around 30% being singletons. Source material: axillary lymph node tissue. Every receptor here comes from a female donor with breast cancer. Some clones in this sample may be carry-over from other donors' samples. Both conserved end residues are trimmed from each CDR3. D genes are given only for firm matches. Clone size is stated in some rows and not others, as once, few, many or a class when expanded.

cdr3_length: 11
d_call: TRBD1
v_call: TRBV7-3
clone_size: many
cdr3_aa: ASSSDRAGTQY

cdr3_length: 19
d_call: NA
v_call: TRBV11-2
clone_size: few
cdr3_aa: ASSLIRWAGLVDLGTGELF

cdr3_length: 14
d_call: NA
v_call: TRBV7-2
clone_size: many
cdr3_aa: ASSLGPVSATGELF

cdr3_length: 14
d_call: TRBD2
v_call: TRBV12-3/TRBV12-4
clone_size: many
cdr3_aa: ASSRSGLAGAYEQY

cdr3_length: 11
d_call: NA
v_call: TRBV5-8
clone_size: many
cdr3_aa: ASSLAGEYEQY

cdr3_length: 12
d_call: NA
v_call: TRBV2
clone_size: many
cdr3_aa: ASSESWGDQPQH

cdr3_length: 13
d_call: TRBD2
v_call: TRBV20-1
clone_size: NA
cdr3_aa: SARSGRGSTDTQY

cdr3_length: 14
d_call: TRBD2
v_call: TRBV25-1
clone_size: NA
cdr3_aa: ASSDPGLGGTYEQY

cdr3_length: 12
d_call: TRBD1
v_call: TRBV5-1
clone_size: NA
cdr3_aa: ASSVEGQGYEQY

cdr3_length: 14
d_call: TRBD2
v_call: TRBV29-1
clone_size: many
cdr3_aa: SVAGTSGSSTDTQY

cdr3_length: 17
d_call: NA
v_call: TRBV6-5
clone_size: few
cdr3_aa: ASSHPLPSRTEERNTIY

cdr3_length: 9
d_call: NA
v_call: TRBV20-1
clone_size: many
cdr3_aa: SARLSYEQY

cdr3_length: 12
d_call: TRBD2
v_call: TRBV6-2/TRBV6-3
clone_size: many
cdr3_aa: ASRIAGVVDTQY

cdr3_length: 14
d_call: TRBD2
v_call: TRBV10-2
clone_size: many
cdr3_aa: ASSDPASGAYNEQF

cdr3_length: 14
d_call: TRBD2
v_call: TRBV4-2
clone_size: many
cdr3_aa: ASSQDYRTSGWEQY

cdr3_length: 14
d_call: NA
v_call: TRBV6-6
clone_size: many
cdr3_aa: ASSYTMVAKKYEQY

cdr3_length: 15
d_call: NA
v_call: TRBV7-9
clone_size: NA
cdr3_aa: ASSLGTGPGVNFPLH

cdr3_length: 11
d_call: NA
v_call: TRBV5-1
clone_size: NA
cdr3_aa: ASSVVRGLEQY

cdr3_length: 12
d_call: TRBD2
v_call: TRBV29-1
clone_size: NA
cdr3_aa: SYPGTSRGETQY

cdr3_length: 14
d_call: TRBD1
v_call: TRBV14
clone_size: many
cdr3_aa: ASSKPGQGIYNEQF

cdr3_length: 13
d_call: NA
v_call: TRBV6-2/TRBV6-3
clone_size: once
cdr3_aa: ASSTAWPQTNEQS

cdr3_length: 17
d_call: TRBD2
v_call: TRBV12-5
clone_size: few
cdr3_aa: ASGIQEAFRREGTDTQY

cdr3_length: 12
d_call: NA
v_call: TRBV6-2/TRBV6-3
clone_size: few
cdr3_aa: ASSYYRFGETQY

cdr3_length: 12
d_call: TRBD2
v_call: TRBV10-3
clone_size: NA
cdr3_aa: AISPTSGYNEQF

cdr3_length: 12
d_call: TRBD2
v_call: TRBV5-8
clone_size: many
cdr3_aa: ASSAAGGSYEQY

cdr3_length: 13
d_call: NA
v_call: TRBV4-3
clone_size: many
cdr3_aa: ASSQVGSTRNTIY

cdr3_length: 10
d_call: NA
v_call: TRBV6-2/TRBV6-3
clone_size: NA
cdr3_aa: ASSEGGYEQY

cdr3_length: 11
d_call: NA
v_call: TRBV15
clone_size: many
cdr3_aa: ATSRVPGDEQY